These 31 T cell receptor beta chains share one sample of origin, sequenced in a study of response to subunit inactivated influenza vaccine. In TCRdb, the RT-PCR reads were re-called with MiXCR into one record per CDR3 protein. The sample records about 160,000 distinct CDR3 sequences, roughly a tenth being singletons. The sample here was non-naive T cells sorted from PBMCs, taken about 40 days after vaccination. Source of these receptors: a man aged 45-65 years who received an inactivated influenza vaccine.

The rearrangement joins TRBV2 to TRBJ1-3; tentative D call: TRBD1 (5 bases). V was trimmed by 8 bases and J by 0 bases, leaving 14 bases between them. Germline CDR1 reads SNHLY; CDR2 reads FYNNEI. This CDR3 is built from 15 residues. The CDR3 is CASGLDRISGNTIYF. DNA of the CDR3: TGTGCCAGCGGTCTCGACAGAATCTCTGGAAACACCATATATTTT.

The chain links TRBV4-2 to TRBJ2-1; D is unresolved. The CDR3 loop spans 14 amino acids. Deletions cut 0 bases from V and 8 bases from J, with 11 bases between. Germline V CDR1 and CDR2: LGHNA, YNFKEQ. CDR3 in DNA: TGTGCCAGCAGCCAAGATGCGGTATCCTATGAGCAGTTCTTC. It is translated as CASSQDAVSYEQFF.

The chain employs TRBV29-1 and TRBJ1-1; D unresolved. The CDR3 length is 10 residues. Trimming pared 4 bases from V and 8 bases from J, leaving 8 bases between. Germline V gives CDR1 SQVTM, CDR2 ANQGSEA. The DNA of the CDR3 is TGCAGCGTTGGGGCCGCGGAAGCTTTCTTT. The encoded protein is CSVGAAEAFF.

This clonotype was counted between two and nine times. The V call is TRBV9, the J call TRBJ2-3; 9 positions agree with TRBD1. V shed 0 bases, J shed 6 bases, and the junction held 5 bases outside the gene matches. CDR1 is SGDLS and CDR2 is YYNGEE in the germline V gene. The CDR3 totals 15 residues. The CDR3 sequence: CASSVDGTGSDTQYF. The CDR3 bases are TGTGCCAGCAGCGTAGATGGGACAGGGAGTGATACGCAGTATTTT.

The J gene is TRBJ2-7, the V gene TRBV5-5, with D maybe TRBD2 (5 bases). Germline V gene data show CDR1 as SGHKS and CDR2 as YYEKEE (reference sequence). V shed 0 bases and J shed 0 bases, with 10 bases lying between them. This CDR3 is built from 15 residues. This CDR3 is CASSLAGESSYEQYF. The CDR3 DNA reads TGTGCCAGCAGCTTGGCCGGGGAGAGCTCCTACGAGCAGTACTTC.

This rearrangement joins TRBV28 to TRBJ2-5; D perhaps matches TRBD2 (6 bases). Between the trimmed V and J ends, which lost 10 bases and 0 bases, there was a span of 9 bases. CDR1 MDHEN and CDR2 SYDVKM come from the germline V gene. The CDR3 is 12 amino acids. CDR3 in amino acids: CATAGNQETQYF. The CDR3 nucleotides are TGTGCCACCGCGGGAAACCAAGAGACCCAGTACTTC.

This clonotype was seen at least ten times. The rearrangement joins TRBV6-5 to TRBJ1-5, with 7 bases lining up with TRBD1. In germline, CDR1 is MNHEY, CDR2 SVGAGI. V lost 2 bases to trimming and J lost 6 bases; unmatched junction nucleotides: 7. The CDR3 is 15 amino acids. CDR3 residues: CASSYGGGEGQPQHF. The CDR3 DNA follows: TGTGCCAGCAGTTACGGAGGGGGCGAAGGTCAGCCCCAGCATTTT.

This clonotype was picked up many times. The chain couples TRBV5-1 to TRBJ2-7; a possible D gene is TRBD1 (5 bases). V was cut by 9 bases and J by 9 bases, with 10 bases left in between. CDR1 and CDR2 from the germline V gene are SGHRS and YFSETQ. This CDR3 contains 9 residues. The CDR3 spells CATLQAQYF. CDR3 nucleotides: TGCGCCACGTTACAGGCGCAGTACTTC.

This sequence joins TRBV7-8 and TRBJ2-2, with 7 bases that match TRBD1. CDR1 and CDR2 from the germline V gene are SGHVS and FQNEAQ. The CDR3 contains 14 residues. V shed 5 bases and J 7 bases; nucleotides not matched to a gene: 7. The CDR3 nucleotides are TGTGCCAGCAGCGATTCGTACAGGGGCGGGGAGCTGTTTTTT. This translates into CASSDSYRGGELFF.

This clonotype has a handful of counts. The genes are TRBV7-9 and TRBJ1-2, with D maybe TRBD1 (5 bases). The germline V gene has CDR1 SEHNR and CDR2 FQNEAQ (reference sequence). The ends were cut back, 1 base at V and 5 bases at J, with 11 bases in the middle. This CDR3 contains 14 residues. The CDR3 protein is CASSLDRTVYGYTF. In DNA form, the CDR3 reads TGTGCCAGCAGCTTAGACAGGACGGTTTATGGCTACACCTTC.

The chain couples TRBV9 to TRBJ1-1, with D uncertain. The CDR3 contains 15 residues. Germline CDR1 reads SGDLS; CDR2 reads YYNGEE. With 0 bases removed from V and 1 base from J, the gap between germline ends came to 10 bases. The CDR3, as DNA: TGTGCCAGCAGCGTAGGTTCCCGACAGAACACTGAAGCTTTCTTT. This translates into CASSVGSRQNTEAFF.

The sample holds many counts of this clonotype. The CDR3 sequence: CSGREWGNTEAFF. In DNA, the CDR3 is TGCAGCGGCAGGGAGTGGGGGAACACTGAAGCTTTCTTT. The chain uses TRBV29-1 and TRBJ1-1, with D possibly being TRBD1 (5 bases). Germline V gives CDR1 SQVTM, CDR2 ANQGSEA. The ends were cut back, 7 bases at V and 1 base at J, with 13 bases in the middle. The CDR3 contains 13 residues.

This clonotype was counted many times. V is TRBV7-9 and J is TRBJ2-3; TRBD1 aligns across 7 bases. CDR3 length: 14 residues. With 5 bases clipped from V and 2 bases from J, the junction kept 4 bases outside the gene matches. CDR1 SEHNR and CDR2 FQNEAQ come from the germline V gene (reference sequence). Here the CDR3 DNA reads TGTGCCAGCAGCCAGGGACAGAACACAGATACGCAGTATTTT. Residues: CASSQGQNTDTQYF.

This clonotype showed up many times. J is TRBJ2-7 and V is TRBV7-2, with no clear D. Germline CDR1 is SGHTA and CDR2 is FQGNSA. V lost 5 bases, J lost 4 bases, and 12 bases lay in between. This CDR3 region has 13 residues. In DNA form, the CDR3 reads TGTGCCAGCAGCCGAAGCCTAGGTTACGAGCAGTACTTC. It specifies CASSRSLGYEQYF.

This clonotype was counted a few times. The gene calls are TRBV7-2 and TRBJ1-4, with TRBD1 as a possible D gene (5 bases). The CDR3 contains 14 residues. Germline CDR1 SGHTA, CDR2 FQGNSA. V lost 7 bases, J lost 8 bases, and 17 bases lay in between. CDR3 amino acids: CASTRTFGSEKLFF. The CDR3 DNA sequence: TGTGCCAGCACCAGGACATTTGGAAGCGAAAAACTGTTTTTT.

Comment on this clonotype: One junction end disagrees with the germline gene, perhaps due to a read error. The chain combines TRBV5-5 with TRBJ2-5; no definite D call. From germline, CDR1 is SGHKS and CDR2 YYEKEE (reference sequence). The CDR3 covers 13 residues. CDR3 DNA: TGTGCCAGGAGCTTTGGGCTCCAAGAGACCCAGTACTTC. Its protein is CARSFGLQETQYF.

This clonotype has only a few counts. The J gene is TRBJ2-5, the V gene TRBV24-1; D might be TRBD1 (6 bases). The V and J ends lost 4 bases and 8 bases respectively, with 19 bases between them. Looked up from germline, CDR1 is KGHDR and CDR2 is SFDVKD. The CDR3 totals 15 residues. CDR3 DNA sequence: TGTGCCACCAGTGAGGTAACAGGGACCCTCTCAACCCAGTACTTC. It is translated as CATSEVTGTLSTQYF.

There are many counts of this clonotype. The rearrangement links TRBV3-1 to TRBJ2-1; TRBD2 aligns across 8 bases. This CDR3 has 16 amino acids. Germline assignment: CDR1 LGHDT and CDR2 YNNKEL (reference sequence). Losses at the gene ends were 2 bases for V and 2 bases for J; bases not matched to a gene: 5. CDR3 nucleotide sequence: TGTGCCAGCAGCCAACCAGCGGGAGACCCCTACAATGAGCAGTTCTTC. Amino acid sequence: CASSQPAGDPYNEQFF.

The chain uses TRBV30 and TRBJ2-3; 8 nucleotides match TRBD2. The CDR3 runs to 15 residues. Germline trimming cut 2 bases from V and 1 base from J; bases unmatched to any gene: 5. Germline assignment: CDR1 GTSNPN and CDR2 SVGIG (reference sequence). This CDR3 is CAWSPSGSGTDTQYF. CDR3 sequence (DNA): TGTGCCTGGAGTCCCAGCGGGAGTGGCACAGATACGCAGTATTTT.

V gene TRBV4-3 combines with J gene TRBJ1-4, with 7 bases lining up with TRBD1. This CDR3 spans 16 amino acids. V shed 0 bases and J 8 bases; nucleotides not matched to a gene: 9. CDR1 is LGHNA, CDR2 YSLEER, per germline. The CDR3 coding sequence is TGCGCCAGCAGCCAAGATTATTGGCAGGGGGGCGAAAAACTGTTTTTT. This encodes CASSQDYWQGGEKLFF.

This clonotype was detected a few times. This sequence joins TRBV10-3 and TRBJ1-6; a weak D match, TRBD1 (6 bases). The germline gives CDR1 ENHRY, CDR2 SYGVKD. The CDR3 contains 16 residues. With 0 bases removed from V and 8 bases from J, the gap between germline ends came to 14 bases. CDR3 sequence reads: CAISESNRVSDSPLHF. DNA of the CDR3: TGTGCCATCAGTGAGTCGAACAGGGTCAGTGATTCACCCCTCCACTTT.

The chain combines TRBV12-3 or TRBV12-4 with TRBJ1-1, with a possible D match to TRBD1 (5 bases). The CDR3 loop spans 15 amino acids. V lost 7 bases, J lost 0 bases, and 15 bases lay in between. The DNA of the CDR3 is TGTGCCAGCACCAGACAGACTAGTATGAACACTGAAGCTTTCTTT. It is translated as CASTRQTSMNTEAFF.

This clonotype was observed a few times. The V and J genes are TRBV20-1 and TRBJ2-1; TRBD2 matches at 10 bases. The CDR3 consists of 15 residues. V lost 3 bases and J lost 4; bases outside the gene matches: 6. CDR1 and CDR2 from the germline V gene are DFQATT and SNEGSKA (reference sequence). CDR3 loop: CSASKVTSGYNEQFF. CDR3 bases: TGCAGTGCTAGTAAGGTGACTAGCGGGTACAATGAGCAGTTCTTC.

This clonotype was observed a few times. This chain links TRBV7-8 with TRBJ2-2; possibly TRBD1 for D (6 bases). CDR3 size: 15 residues. V was clipped by 5 bases and J by 4 bases, with 14 bases between them. Germline CDR1 and CDR2: SGHVS and FQNEAQ. In DNA, the CDR3 is TGTGCCAGCAGCCTGCGACAGGCTGCCACCGGGGAGCTGTTTTTT. Translating gives CASSLRQAATGELFF. Looking up the rest from reference TRBV7-8 and TRBJ2-2 gives the full variable domain: GAGVSQSPRYKVAKRGQDVALRCDPISGHVSLFWYQQALGQGPEFLTYFQNEAQLDKSGLPSDRFFAERPEGSVSTLKIQRTQQEDSAVYLCASSLRQAATGELFFGEGSRLTVL.

This clonotype was detected many times. The chain has TRBV15 and TRBJ2-3, with TRBD2 matching over 9 bases. Looked up from germline, CDR1 is LNHNV and CDR2 is YYDKDF (reference sequence). V trimming: 3 bases; J trimming: 0 bases; junction bases outside the gene matches: 16. The CDR3 has 20 amino acids. This chain's CDR3 is CATSRTLGTSRHPSTDTQYF. In DNA form, the CDR3 reads TGTGCCACCAGCAGGACCTTAGGGACTAGCCGGCATCCTAGCACAGATACGCAGTATTTT. Looking up the rest from reference TRBV15 and TRBJ2-3 gives the full variable domain: DAMVIQNPRYQVTQFGKPVTLSCSQTLNHNVMYWYQQKSSQAPKLLFHYYDKDFNNEADTPDNFQSRRPNTSFCFLDIRSPGLGDTAMYLCATSRTLGTSRHPSTDTQYFGPGTRLTVL.

This clonotype was picked up many times. The V gene is TRBV5-1, the J gene TRBJ2-3, with 13 bases aligning to TRBD2. This CDR3 comprises 19 residues. Germline CDR1 is SGHRS and CDR2 is YFSETQ. J lost 0 bases, V lost 0 bases, and 7 bases had no gene match. The CDR3 region has the DNA TGCGCCAGCAGCTTGGGACTAGCGGGAGGATCAACTAGCACAGATACGCAGTATTTT. This gives the protein CASSLGLAGGSTSTDTQYF.

The chain employs TRBV3-1 and TRBJ2-7, with D maybe TRBD1 (6 bases). Germline loops: CDR1 LGHDT, CDR2 YNNKEL (reference sequence). Trimming took 6 bases from V and 2 from J, leaving 14 bases between them. This CDR3 has 14 amino acids. This chain's CDR3 is CASSRRDNTYEQYF. CDR3 DNA sequence: TGTGCCAGCAGTCGACGGGACAACACCTACGAGCAGTACTTC.

This clonotype showed up many times. The J gene is TRBJ1-1, the V gene TRBV20-1, with unresolved D. This CDR3 comprises 12 residues. The germline V and J ends were trimmed by 6 bases and 8 bases, with 16 bases remaining between them. CDR1 and CDR2 from the germline V gene are DFQATT and SNEGSKA (reference sequence). The CDR3 reads CSAKPRAAEAFF. CDR3 DNA: TGCAGTGCCAAACCACGGGCAGCGGAAGCTTTCTTT.

This clonotype showed up many times. One end of the junction fails to match germline, which may point to a read error. The chain has TRBV5-1 and TRBJ1-1; D uncertain. There are 14 residues in the CDR3. Germline CDR1 reads SGHRS; CDR2 reads YFSETQ. DNA of the CDR3: TGCGCCAGCAGCTTGGCCTTATCGGCAGGCGGTTTTAGCTTT. Its translation: CASSLALSAGGFSF.

This clonotype has only a few counts. J is TRBJ2-1 and V is TRBV7-2; D is unresolved. This CDR3 spans 11 amino acids. Trimming took off 4 bases at V and 9 bases at J, with 7 bases between the two ends. Germline V gene data show CDR1 as SGHTA and CDR2 as FQGNSA. CDR3 in amino acids: CASSSASEQFF. The CDR3, as DNA: TGTGCCAGCAGCTCAGCTAGTGAGCAGTTCTTC.

The chain couples TRBV28 to TRBJ2-7; a weak D match, TRBD2 (5 bases). Germline CDR1 is MDHEN and CDR2 is SYDVKM. This CDR3 is built from 13 residues. With 3 bases removed from V and 5 bases from J, the gap between germline ends came to 11 bases. The CDR3 loop reads CASSFVSSDEQYF. As DNA, the CDR3 is TGTGCCAGCAGTTTTGTGAGTAGCGACGAGCAGTACTTC.